A single sample gave rise to the 24 T cell receptor beta chains below, sequenced in a study of T cells in localized non-small cell lung cancer. Method: immunoSEQ multiplex PCR; TCRdb's copy keeps in-frame clones and lacks some. The sample contains approximately 11,000 clones, more than 90% of which appear only once. Sequenced here: peripheral blood, sampled before any cancer treatment. These receptors were obtained from a male donor older than 55 with stage III lung adenocarcinoma.

The CDR3 coding sequence is TGTGCCACCAGCCCGCAAGGCCTAGCGGGAGGCGATACGCAGTATTTT. Its protein is CATSPQGLAGGDTQYF. This rearrangement joins TRBV15 to TRBJ2-3; 11 nucleotides align to TRBD2. This CDR3 is built from 16 residues. J lost 6 bases, V lost 5 bases, and 10 bases had no gene match. Germline V CDR1 and CDR2: LNHNV, YYDKDF (reference sequence).

CDR3 DNA sequence: TGTGCCAGCAGATCTCGAGGGTTGAGTGCGAACACCGGGGAGCTGTTTTTT. It specifies CASRSRGLSANTGELFF. This chain connects TRBV28 to TRBJ2-2; D is perhaps TRBD2 (5 bases). Germline V gene data show CDR1 as MDHEN and CDR2 as SYDVKM. The V and J ends lost 6 bases and 0 bases respectively, with 17 bases between them. This CDR3 region has 17 residues.

This chain connects TRBV29-1 to TRBJ2-5; D is uncertain. This CDR3 region has 12 residues. Trimming took off 4 bases at V and 1 base at J, with 7 bases between the two ends. Per germline, CDR1 SQVTM and CDR2 ANQGSEA. CDR3 sequence reads: CSVARSQETQYF. Here the CDR3 DNA reads TGCAGCGTTGCCCGTAGCCAAGAGACCCAGTACTTC.

This chain joins TRBV7-9 and TRBJ1-5; D might be TRBD1 (5 bases). Germline CDR1 SEHNR, CDR2 FQNEAQ (reference sequence). This CDR3 is 15 amino acids long. Deletions cut 5 bases from V and 1 base from J, with 12 bases between. In DNA, the CDR3 is TGTGCCAGCAGCCTAGGGTGGGGGAGCAATCAGCCCCAGCATTTT. It encodes CASSLGWGSNQPQHF.

This clone was observed a handful of times. The gene calls are TRBV6-5 and TRBJ1-5, with no clear D. The CDR3 consists of 13 residues. CDR1 and CDR2 from the germline V gene are MNHEY and SVGAGI. V lost 2 bases to trimming and J lost 5 bases, with 7 bases between them. The CDR3: CASSYHRDQPQHF. The CDR3 bases are TGTGCCAGCAGTTACCACAGAGATCAGCCCCAGCATTTT.

DNA of the CDR3: TGTGCCAGCAGTGAATTGGGCCTAGGTGGCGGGGAGCTGTTTTTT. This encodes CASSELGLGGGELFF. The rearrangement uses TRBV2 and TRBJ2-2; the D is unclear. This CDR3 region has 15 residues. In germline, CDR1 is SNHLY, CDR2 FYNNEI. The ends were cut back, 2 bases at V and 7 bases at J, with 14 bases in the middle.

The genes are TRBV6-6 and TRBJ2-1, with D maybe TRBD2 (5 bases). With 3 bases removed from V and 9 bases from J, the gap between germline ends came to 12 bases. The CDR3 contains 13 residues. Germline assignment: CDR1 MNHNY and CDR2 SVGAGI (reference sequence). The DNA of the CDR3 is TGTGCCAGCAGTTATTCTAGCCATAGTGAGCAGTTCTTC. This translates into CASSYSSHSEQFF.

The chain links TRBV7-9 to TRBJ2-4, with 8 bases fitting TRBD1. There are 16 residues in the CDR3. J was trimmed by 0 bases and V by 5 bases; bases with no gene match: 6. CDR1 SEHNR and CDR2 FQNEAQ come from the germline V gene (reference sequence). CDR3: CASSPRTGLAKNIQYF. Written as DNA, the CDR3 is TGTGCCAGCAGCCCAAGGACAGGGCTAGCCAAAAACATTCAGTACTTC.

The chain has TRBV13 and TRBJ2-5, with a tentative D call TRBD1 (5 bases). The CDR3 consists of 16 residues. The ends were cut back, 1 base at V and 1 base at J, with 13 bases in the middle. Germline-derived CDR1 and CDR2 are PRHDT and FYEKMQ (reference sequence). The CDR3, as DNA: TGTGCCAGCAGCTTAGAGCGCAGGGAACGCCAAGAGACCCAGTACTTC. Its translation: CASSLERRERQETQYF.

This chain joins TRBV5-1 and TRBJ2-3; no firm D call. V was shortened by 3 bases and J by 1 base, with 6 bases between the two germline ends. There are 13 residues in the CDR3. CDR1 and CDR2 (germline): SGHRS, YFSETQ. CDR3 amino acids: CASSSQGTDTQYF. The DNA for the CDR3 is TGCGCCAGCAGCTCCCAGGGCACAGATACGCAGTATTTT.

The V and J genes are TRBV5-5 and TRBJ2-7; D unclear. Germline V lookup: CDR1 SGHKS, CDR2 YYEKEE (reference sequence). The CDR3 spans 13 residues. V dropped 0 bases and J dropped 7 bases, with 11 bases sitting between them. In DNA form, the CDR3 reads TGTGCCAGCAGCTTGGACAAGAAGAGGGAGCAGTACTTC. Its translation is CASSLDKKREQYF.

This chain links TRBV4-2 with TRBJ1-1; D remains ambiguous. Germline loops: CDR1 LGHNA, CDR2 YNFKEQ. The CDR3 consists of 15 residues. The V end lost 2 bases, the J end lost 5 bases, and 15 bases lay between the germline ends. The CDR3 coding sequence is TGTGCCAGCAGCCAAACGGAGTGGGTAGGGACTGAAGCTTTCTTT. Protein product: CASSQTEWVGTEAFF.

The chain has TRBV19 and TRBJ2-3, with D possibly matching TRBD2 (7 bases). The germline V gene encodes CDR1 LNHDA and CDR2 SQIVND (reference sequence). Trimming shortened V by 5 bases and J by 3 bases, and 15 bases separated the two germline ends. This CDR3 is built from 15 residues. The CDR3 loop reads CASSGGGASTDTQYF. The DNA of the CDR3 is TGTGCCAGTAGTGGGGGGGGCGCGTCGACAGATACGCAGTATTTT.

The gene calls are TRBV7-2 and TRBJ2-1; the D is unclear. The CDR3 is 12 residues long. V was cut by 0 bases and J by 6 bases, with 3 bases left in between. Germline V gives CDR1 SGHTA, CDR2 FQGNSA. This CDR3 is CASSLASNEQFF. The CDR3 bases are TGTGCCAGCAGCTTAGCTAGCAATGAGCAGTTCTTC.

This clone has a single count. At one end the junction does not follow the germline gene, possibly because of a read error. DNA for the CDR3: TGTGCAAGCAGGGGTACTAATGAAAAACTGTTTTTT. This codes for CASRGTNEKLFF. The gene calls are TRBV28 and TRBJ1-4; possibly TRBD1 for D (6 bases). CDR1 and CDR2 (germline): MDHEN, SYDVKM. The CDR3 has 12 amino acids. The full variable domain, with the rest looked up from reference TRBV28 and TRBJ1-4, is DVKVTQSSRYLVKRTGEKVFLECVQDMDHENMFWYRQDPGLGLRLIYFSYDVKMKEKGDIPEGYSVSREKKERFSLILESASTNQTSMYLCASRGTNEKLFFGSGTQLSVL.

The rearrangement joins TRBV6-4 to TRBJ2-2, with 7 bases aligning to TRBD1. CDR3 size: 15 residues. V gave up 5 bases and J gave up 8 bases; unmatched junction bases: 11. The germline gives CDR1 MRHNA, CDR2 SNTAGT. CDR3 bases: TGTGCCAGCAGTTCAGAAGGGGGCGTATCGGGGGAGCTGTTTTTT. This codes for CASSSEGGVSGELFF.

The chain carries TRBV6-5 and TRBJ1-1; D possibly corresponds to TRBD1 (5 bases). CDR1 is MNHEY and CDR2 is SVGAGI in the germline V gene. The CDR3 runs 15 residues. The V end was cut by 5 bases, the J end by 0 bases, with 13 bases between. CDR3 nucleotide sequence: TGTGCCAGCAGTAGGGGTTTTAGGATGAACACTGAAGCTTTCTTT. Translation: CASSRGFRMNTEAFF.

V and J are TRBV28 and TRBJ2-7; 9 bases agree with TRBD1. Per germline, CDR1 MDHEN and CDR2 SYDVKM. The junction had 6 bases not matched to a gene; V was cut back by 4 bases and J by 5 bases. The CDR3 has 14 amino acids. The CDR3 DNA is TGTGCCAGCAGTTGGGGGACAGGGATCAACGAGCAGTACTTC. Protein sequence: CASSWGTGINEQYF.

This clone has only a few counts. V usage is TRBV20-1 and J usage is TRBJ1-1, with no clear D. This CDR3 contains 11 residues. Trimming cost V 5 bases and J 4 bases, with 8 bases left between them. Germline values: CDR1 DFQATT, CDR2 SNEGSKA (reference sequence). CDR3 protein: CSAPKRTEAFF. The CDR3 bases are TGCAGTGCTCCCAAACGCACTGAAGCTTTCTTT.

V usage is TRBV5-1 and J usage is TRBJ1-1; 7 nucleotides align to TRBD1. This CDR3 region has 15 residues. Germline assignment: CDR1 SGHRS and CDR2 YFSETQ. The junction had 8 bases not matched to a gene; V was cut back by 4 bases and J by 2 bases. Here the CDR3 DNA reads TGCGCCAGCAGCGTAACAGGGGTCGCTAACACTGAAGCTTTCTTT. Translation: CASSVTGVANTEAFF.

The gene calls are TRBV7-9 and TRBJ2-3; 8 bases align to TRBD2. Germline V gives CDR1 SEHNR, CDR2 FQNEAQ (reference sequence). CDR3 length: 13 residues. V dropped 2 bases and J dropped 6; count of bases not matched to a gene: 1. The CDR3 loop is CASSLLAGDTQYF. The CDR3, as DNA: TGTGCCAGCAGCTTACTAGCGGGCGATACGCAGTATTTT.

V and J are TRBV11-3 and TRBJ2-3; 8 bases are a match to TRBD2. The CDR3 is 17 amino acids. V lost 5 bases, J lost 6 bases, and 16 bases stayed unmatched. From germline, CDR1 is SGHNT and CDR2 YENEEA. The CDR3, as DNA: TGTGCCAGCAGCGCAAGCCGTCTGGGCGGGAGGTCGGATACGCAGTATTTT. Protein sequence: CASSASRLGGRSDTQYF. Combining the CDR3 with reference TRBV11-3 and TRBJ2-3 gives the whole variable domain EAGVVQSPRYKIIEKKQPVAFWCNPISGHNTLYWYLQNLGQGPELLIRYENEEAVDDSQLPKDRFSAERLKGVDSTLKIQPAELGDSAVYLCASSASRLGGRSDTQYFGPGTRLTVL.

The chain is built from TRBV19 and TRBJ2-5; D might be TRBD2 (5 bases). CDR1 is LNHDA, CDR2 SQIVND, per germline (reference sequence). V was cut by 2 bases and J by 5 bases, with 9 bases left in between. This CDR3 is 13 amino acids long. In DNA, the CDR3 is TGTGCCAGTAGTATAACCGGGATCGAGACCCAGTACTTC. Its protein is CASSITGIETQYF.

The V gene is TRBV7-9, the J gene TRBJ2-3; D gene unclear. Trimming removed 1 base at V and 4 bases at J, with 9 bases between. This CDR3 region has 14 residues. Germline-derived CDR1 and CDR2 are SEHNR and FQNEAQ (reference sequence). CDR3 DNA sequence: TGTGCCAGCAGCTTAGGCCCAGGCGCAGATACGCAGTATTTT. Amino acids: CASSLGPGADTQYF. The full variable domain, completed using reference TRBV7-9 and TRBJ2-3, is DTGVSQNPRHKITKRGQNVTFRCDPISEHNRLYWYRQTLGQGPEFLTYFQNEAQLEKSRLLSDRFSAERPKGSFSTLEIQRTEQGDSAMYLCASSLGPGADTQYFGPGTRLTVL.